Presented here are 29 T cell receptor beta chains from one specimen sequenced in a study of blood T cell repertoires in COVID-19. Repertoires were generated with immunoSEQ multiplex PCR, while TCRdb's copy carries only in-frame clones and drops some. This sample has 110,000 to 150,000 clones, with 85% to 90% found just once. What was sequenced was peripheral blood. These receptors all stem from a woman aged 60-75 years with acute or convalescent COVID-19.

CDR3 DNA: TGTGCCAGCAGTGAGCGCATAGCCTACGAGCAGTACTTC. Its translation is CASSERIAYEQYF. The genes are TRBV6-1 and TRBJ2-7; D is ambiguous. CDR1 is MNHNS and CDR2 is SASEGT in the germline V gene. This CDR3 has 13 amino acids. With 3 bases removed from V and 2 bases from J, the gap between germline ends came to 8 bases.

The chain carries TRBV6-5 and TRBJ1-6; the D is unclear. Germline CDR1 reads MNHEY; CDR2 reads SVGAGI. The CDR3 contains 15 residues. The V end lost 0 bases, the J end lost 6 bases, and 9 bases lay between the germline ends. This chain's CDR3 is CASSYSMSGNSPLHF. The CDR3 DNA follows: TGTGCCAGCAGTTACTCGATGTCGGGTAATTCACCCCTCCACTTT.

The chain combines TRBV5-5 with TRBJ1-3; D unresolved. CDR3 size: 13 residues. Germline V gene lookup returns CDR1 SGHKS and CDR2 YYEKEE (reference sequence). V lost 3 bases and J lost 0, with 4 bases in between. CDR3 DNA sequence: TGTGCCAGCAGCTACAACTCTGGAAACACCATATATTTT. It translates to CASSYNSGNTIYF.

The count of this clone is one. This chain joins TRBV10-3 and TRBJ2-1; 15 bases match TRBD2. The length of the CDR3 is 14 residues. Germline CDR1 and CDR2: ENHRY and SYGVKD. J was trimmed by 9 bases and V by 10 bases; bases with no gene match: 7. Here the CDR3 reads CATRTSGGAGEQFF. CDR3 sequence (DNA): TGTGCCACCCGGACTAGCGGGGGGGCCGGTGAGCAGTTCTTC.

The chain joins TRBV7-8 to TRBJ2-7; 7 bases map to TRBD2. The CDR3 is 16 residues long. Germline V gene sequence: CDR1 SGHVS, CDR2 FQNEAQ. V trimming: 1 base; J trimming: 2 bases; junction bases outside the gene matches: 8. The CDR3 loop is CASSLVLAVGPYEQYF. CDR3 DNA sequence: TGTGCCAGCAGCTTAGTTCTAGCGGTCGGGCCCTACGAGCAGTACTTC. The full variable domain, in which reference TRBV7-8 and TRBJ2-7 provide the parts outside the CDR3, is GAGVSQSPRYKVAKRGQDVALRCDPISGHVSLFWYQQALGQGPEFLTYFQNEAQLDKSGLPSDRFFAERPEGSVSTLKIQRTQQEDSAVYLCASSLVLAVGPYEQYFGPGTRLTVT.

The chain carries TRBV24-1 and TRBJ2-7; 9 nucleotides line up with TRBD1. Germline CDR1 KGHDR, CDR2 SFDVKD. The CDR3 is made up of 13 amino acids. J lost 3 bases, V lost 10 bases, and 6 bases had no gene match. Written as DNA, the CDR3 is TGTGCCACTTCCGGGACAGGGTACTACGAGCAGTACTTC. It codes for CATSGTGYYEQYF.

The gene calls are TRBV9 and TRBJ2-5, with 7 bases lining up with TRBD2. J was trimmed by 5 bases and V by 2 bases; bases with no gene match: 9. Germline CDR1 and CDR2: SGDLS and YYNGEE. This CDR3 contains 15 residues. The CDR3 region is CASSVGGRAGETQYF. The CDR3 region has the DNA TGTGCCAGCAGCGTTGGGGGTCGAGCGGGGGAGACCCAGTACTTC. The full variable domain, rest sourced from reference TRBV9 and TRBJ2-5, is DSGVTQTPKHLITATGQRVTLRCSPRSGDLSVYWYQQSLDQGLQFLIQYYNGEERAKGNILERFSAQQFPDLHSELNLSSLELGDSALYFCASSVGGRAGETQYFGPGTRLLVL.

V gene TRBV9 combines with J gene TRBJ1-3, with 7 bases fitting TRBD1. V trimming: 4 bases; J trimming: 0 bases; junction bases outside the gene matches: 4. Germline V gives CDR1 SGDLS, CDR2 YYNGEE. This CDR3 has 15 amino acids. CDR3 region: CASSSGQVSGNTIYF. The CDR3 coding sequence is TGTGCCAGCAGCAGCGGACAGGTCTCTGGAAACACCATATATTTT.

J is TRBJ2-2 and V is TRBV4-1, with 9 positions matching TRBD1. The CDR3 has 16 amino acids. Germline V gene sequence: CDR1 MGHRA, CDR2 YSYEKL. V shed 0 bases and J 5 bases; nucleotides not matched to a gene: 4. As DNA, the CDR3 is TGCGCCAGCAGCCAAGAGGACAGGGGTAGTACCGGGGAGCTGTTTTTT. Encoded protein: CASSQEDRGSTGELFF.

This clone has a single count. The CDR3 region is CASSNPGQSNKQYF. In DNA form, the CDR3 reads TGTGCCAGTAGTAACCCGGGACAAAGCAACAAGCAGTACTTC. V and J are TRBV19 and TRBJ2-7; D is perhaps TRBD1 (6 bases). V dropped 4 bases and J dropped 8 bases, with 18 bases sitting between them. Germline assignment: CDR1 LNHDA and CDR2 SQIVND (reference sequence). The CDR3 is 14 amino acids.

CDR3 nucleotide sequence: TGTGCCAGCAGCTTAATCCAGGGGGCGAGGAATGAGCAGTTCTTC. The encoded protein is CASSLIQGARNEQFF. The V gene is TRBV7-2, the J gene TRBJ2-1, with 8 positions matching TRBD1. V was clipped by 2 bases and J by 7 bases; unmatched bases: 7. The CDR3 runs 15 residues. Germline assignment: CDR1 SGHTA and CDR2 FQGNSA.

In its sample, this clone was seen a few times. The chain employs TRBV7-8 and TRBJ2-7; the D gene is possibly TRBD1 (6 bases). The CDR3 loop spans 13 amino acids. The V end lost 5 bases, the J end lost 3 bases, and 11 bases lay between the germline ends. CDR1 SGHVS and CDR2 FQNEAQ come from the germline V gene. CDR3 DNA: TGTGCCAGCAGCCCGGACAGATTCTACGAGCAGTACTTC. Protein sequence: CASSPDRFYEQYF. Looking up the rest from reference TRBV7-8 and TRBJ2-7 gives the full variable domain: GAGVSQSPRYKVAKRGQDVALRCDPISGHVSLFWYQQALGQGPEFLTYFQNEAQLDKSGLPSDRFFAERPEGSVSTLKIQRTQQEDSAVYLCASSPDRFYEQYFGPGTRLTVT.

The V call is TRBV6-5, the J call TRBJ1-4; TRBD1 agrees at 10 bases. J was trimmed by 3 bases and V by 6 bases; bases with no gene match: 4. The CDR3 loop spans 15 amino acids. The germline CDR1 and CDR2 sequences are MNHEY and SVGAGI. Here the CDR3 DNA reads TGTGCCAGCAGCAGGGACAGGGGACCTAATGAAAAACTGTTTTTT. Amino acid sequence: CASSRDRGPNEKLFF.

This chain connects TRBV7-6 to TRBJ2-4, with 9 bases that match TRBD2. Germline CDR1 is SGHVS and CDR2 is FNYEAQ. This CDR3 region has 15 residues. V lost 1 base to trimming and J lost 7 bases; unmatched junction nucleotides: 5. CDR3 in DNA: TGTGCCAGCAGCTTAGATATCGGGACTAGCAACATTCAGTACTTC. Protein: CASSLDIGTSNIQYF. The complete variable domain, with remaining parts taken from reference TRBV7-6 and TRBJ2-4, reads GAGVSQSPRYKVTKRGQDVALRCDPISGHVSLYWYRQALGQGPEFLTYFNYEAQQDKSGLPNDRFSAERPEGSISTLTIQRTEQRDSAMYRCASSLDIGTSNIQYFGAGTRLSVL.

The rearrangement uses TRBV5-4 and TRBJ2-6; possible D gene TRBD2, 5 bases. V was clipped by 5 bases and J by 0 bases, with 12 bases between them. CDR1 is SGHNT and CDR2 is YYREEE in the germline V gene (reference sequence). The CDR3 has 16 amino acids. The CDR3 nucleotides are TGTGCCAGCAGTTGGGAGATCGCCTCTGGGGCCAACGTCCTGACTTTC. Encoded protein: CASSWEIASGANVLTF.

The chain links TRBV19 to TRBJ2-6; TRBD1 matches at 9 bases. J lost 3 bases, V lost 9 bases, and 12 bases had no gene match. Per germline, CDR1 LNHDA and CDR2 SQIVND (reference sequence). This CDR3 region has 17 residues. The CDR3 reads CASGQGPTPGGANVLTF. As DNA, the CDR3 is TGTGCCAGCGGACAGGGGCCAACCCCGGGTGGGGCCAACGTCCTGACTTTC.

The rearrangement links TRBV15 to TRBJ2-5, with 9 bases that match TRBD1. V lost 5 bases to trimming and J lost 5 bases; unmatched junction nucleotides: 6. The germline CDR1 and CDR2 sequences are LNHNV and YYDKDF (reference sequence). This CDR3 spans 14 amino acids. CDR3 protein: CATSRNRGQETQYF. CDR3 nucleotides: TGTGCCACCAGCCGAAACAGGGGGCAGGAGACCCAGTACTTC.

The chain is built from TRBV4-3 and TRBJ2-6, with a possible D match to TRBD1 (5 bases). Trimming shortened V by 3 bases and J by 1 base, and 7 bases separated the two germline ends. Germline V lookup: CDR1 LGHNA, CDR2 YSLEER. The CDR3 has 15 amino acids. The CDR3 spells CASSHQGSGANVLTF. The CDR3 DNA reads TGCGCCAGCAGCCATCAGGGATCTGGGGCCAACGTCCTGACTTTC.

The V call is TRBV27, the J call TRBJ2-7; tentatively, D is TRBD1 (6 bases). With 3 bases removed from V and 2 bases from J, the gap between germline ends came to 11 bases. Germline-derived CDR1 and CDR2 are MNHEY and SMNVEV (reference sequence). The CDR3 extends over 14 amino acids. The CDR3, as DNA: TGTGCCAGCAGTTTGCAGGGGCCCGCCTACGAGCAGTACTTC. Protein product: CASSLQGPAYEQYF.

The chain employs TRBV7-9 and TRBJ2-5; 7 positions match TRBD1. CDR3 length: 13 residues. V lost 4 bases and J lost 7; bases outside the gene matches: 6. CDR1 is SEHNR and CDR2 is FQNEAQ in the germline V gene (reference sequence). In DNA form, the CDR3 reads TGTGCCAGCAGCTCAGGGGGTGCGGTGACCCAGTACTTC. It encodes CASSSGGAVTQYF.

The genes are TRBV19 and TRBJ1-2, with D possibly TRBD1 on 6 matching bases. The V end lost 8 bases, the J end lost 8 bases, and 24 bases lay between the germline ends. In germline, CDR1 is LNHDA, CDR2 SQIVND (reference sequence). The length of the CDR3 is 15 residues. In DNA, the CDR3 is TGTGCCAGTCGCCACCCGGGGGGCGGGTCGTACGGCTACACCTTC. Translated, it gives CASRHPGGGSYGYTF.

CDR3 protein: CASRGTVTNTGELFF. The CDR3 region has the DNA TGTGCCAGCCGAGGGACAGTCACGAACACCGGGGAGCTGTTTTTT. The rearrangement uses TRBV9 and TRBJ2-2; 7 nucleotides align to TRBD1. The J segment lost 0 bases and the V segment lost 7 bases, leaving 6 bases of the junction unmatched. Germline lookup yields CDR1 SGDLS and CDR2 YYNGEE. The CDR3 covers 15 residues.

This chain links TRBV30 with TRBJ2-2; TRBD2 matches at 11 bases. CDR1 is GTSNPN, CDR2 SVGIG, per germline (reference sequence). This CDR3 comprises 17 residues. Trimming removed 2 bases from V and 2 bases from J; junction bases left unmatched: 7. The CDR3 here is CAWSTRTSGGNTGELFF. CDR3 DNA sequence: TGTGCCTGGAGTACCCGCACTAGCGGGGGTAACACCGGGGAGCTGTTTTTT.

The chain employs TRBV6-1 and TRBJ2-3; 9 bases line up with TRBD1. V trimming: 1 base; J trimming: 6 bases; junction bases outside the gene matches: 5. The CDR3 is 15 amino acids. Germline V gene data show CDR1 as MNHNS and CDR2 as SASEGT. The CDR3 nucleotides read TGTGCCAGCAGTGAAGGACAGGGGGAGGGTGATACGCAGTATTTT. Its translation: CASSEGQGEGDTQYF.

This chain connects TRBV28 to TRBJ1-3, with D possibly matching TRBD1 (5 bases). The CDR3 has 18 amino acids. Germline assignment: CDR1 MDHEN and CDR2 SYDVKM. Trimming cost V 2 bases and J 0 bases, with 17 bases left between them. CDR3 protein: CASSLRAGTSNSGNTIYF. The CDR3 DNA reads TGTGCCAGCAGTTTACGGGCGGGGACCTCGAACTCTGGAAACACCATATATTTT. The full variable domain, its missing parts supplied by reference TRBV28 and TRBJ1-3, is DVKVTQSSRYLVKRTGEKVFLECVQDMDHENMFWYRQDPGLGLRLIYFSYDVKMKEKGDIPEGYSVSREKKERFSLILESASTNQTSMYLCASSLRAGTSNSGNTIYFGEGSWLTVV.

The rearrangement links TRBV27 to TRBJ1-5, with D possibly matching TRBD1 (5 bases). CDR1 MNHEY and CDR2 SMNVEV come from the germline V gene (reference sequence). CDR3 length equals 16 residues. The V end lost 4 bases, the J end lost 7 bases, and 20 bases lay between the germline ends. CDR3 in amino acids: CASSSNSQGIHQPQHF. CDR3 nucleotide sequence: TGTGCCAGCAGTTCCAACTCGCAGGGCATTCACCAGCCCCAGCATTTT.

The chain joins TRBV11-2 to TRBJ1-1; 7 bases fit TRBD1. With 5 bases clipped from V and 1 base from J, the junction kept 10 bases outside the gene matches. Germline CDR1 and CDR2: SGHAT and FQNNGV. This CDR3 is 16 amino acids long. CDR3 in DNA: TGTGCCAGCAGCCGTTTAGGGGGCCCGACGAACACTGAAGCTTTCTTT. Protein: CASSRLGGPTNTEAFF.

The rearrangement uses TRBV28 and TRBJ1-6; the D gene is possibly TRBD1 (6 bases). From germline, CDR1 is MDHEN and CDR2 SYDVKM. Between the trimmed V and J ends, which lost 5 bases and 7 bases, there was a span of 12 bases. The CDR3 totals 14 residues. CDR3 sequence reads: CASSQTGFNSPLHF. As DNA, the CDR3 is TGTGCCAGCAGTCAAACAGGGTTCAATTCACCCCTCCACTTT.

The chain couples TRBV15 to TRBJ1-5, with a tentative D call TRBD1 (6 bases). The V gene's germline CDR1 is LNHNV and CDR2 YYDKDF (reference sequence). V was clipped by 0 bases and J by 7 bases, with 13 bases between them. The CDR3 totals 15 residues. This CDR3 reads CATSRDRGARQPQHF. In nucleotides, the CDR3 is TGTGCCACCAGCAGAGATCGGGGGGCGAGGCAGCCCCAGCATTTT.